Shown below are 8 T cell receptor beta chains from a single sample sequenced in a study of PD-L1 blockade in urothelial cancer. Regarding time point: peripheral blood 6 weeks after treatment start. Profiling relied on immunoSEQ multiplex PCR, and the TCRdb table lists in-frame clones only, not all of them. The sample has tens of thousands of clones, more than 85% seen once. The sequencing used PBMCs, collected around atezolizumab (anti-PD-L1) treatment. The receptors derive from a woman of 80 years or more with urothelial cancer.

The chain couples TRBV6-1 to TRBJ1-5; D not resolved. The germline V gene encodes CDR1 MNHNS and CDR2 SASEGT. This CDR3 has 13 residues. The ends were cut back, 2 bases at V and 4 bases at J, with 6 bases in the middle. CDR3 nucleotides: TGTGCCAGCAGTGAAAATCCGAATCAGCCCCAGCATTTT. Amino acid sequence: CASSENPNQPQHF.

The rearrangement uses TRBV27 and TRBJ2-3; D is ambiguous. Germline V lookup: CDR1 MNHEY, CDR2 SMNVEV (reference sequence). This CDR3 has 14 residues. V was pared by 3 bases and J by 2 bases, with 9 bases between. CDR3: CASSFQRLTDTQYF. CDR3 nucleotides: TGTGCCAGCAGTTTTCAGAGACTCACAGATACGCAGTATTTT.

The rearrangement joins TRBV19 to TRBJ2-7, with TRBD2 matching over 7 bases. Germline CDR1 LNHDA, CDR2 SQIVND (reference sequence). CDR3 length: 15 residues. The V segment lost 3 bases and the J segment 6 bases; nucleotides outside the gene matches: 11. CDR3 coding DNA: TGTGCCAGTAGTATCGTCGGCGGGAGTGTCCTCGAGCAGTACTTC. Translation gives CASSIVGGSVLEQYF.

The genes are TRBV5-1 and TRBJ2-3; TRBD1 matches at 10 bases. The CDR3 consists of 15 residues. Germline trimming cut 4 bases from V and 2 bases from J; bases unmatched to any gene: 4. Germline values: CDR1 SGHRS, CDR2 YFSETQ. DNA of the CDR3: TGCGCCAGCAGCACGGGACAGGGGTACACAGATACGCAGTATTTT. It codes for CASSTGQGYTDTQYF.

This clone was detected only once. The genes are TRBV5-1 and TRBJ2-7; D not resolved. Trimming shortened V by 0 bases and J by 0 bases, and 10 bases separated the two germline ends. The length of the CDR3 is 15 residues. Germline lookup yields CDR1 SGHRS and CDR2 YFSETQ. CDR3: CASSLVTISSYEQYF. In nucleotides, the CDR3 is TGCGCCAGCAGCTTGGTTACTATAAGCTCCTACGAGCAGTACTTC.

J is TRBJ2-1 and V is TRBV10-1; 10 bases line up with TRBD2. V lost 0 bases to trimming and J lost 7 bases; unmatched junction nucleotides: 9. Germline V gene data show CDR1 as WNHNN and CDR2 as SYGVQD (reference sequence). The CDR3 extends over 17 amino acids. The DNA for the CDR3 is TGCGCCAGCAGTGAGTCGATGGACTGGGGACTAGCGAATGAGCAGTTCTTC. Its protein product is CASSESMDWGLANEQFF.

This chain joins TRBV30 and TRBJ2-7; TRBD1 matches 7 bases. The CDR3 runs to 11 residues. Unmatched junction bases numbered 7, after V lost 8 bases and J lost 6 bases. The germline V gene encodes CDR1 GTSNPN and CDR2 SVGIG (reference sequence). The CDR3: CASLTGAEQYF. CDR3 DNA: TGTGCCAGTCTAACAGGGGCCGAGCAGTACTTC.

This clone is a singleton in its sample. The genes are TRBV6-1 and TRBJ1-3; 9 nucleotides line up with TRBD1. Germline CDR1 MNHNS, CDR2 SASEGT. This CDR3 is built from 17 residues. J gave up 2 bases and V 4 bases, and 9 bases lay outside the gene matches. CDR3 sequence (DNA): TGTGCCAGCAGTGGTGGACAGGGGACGGTTGCTGGAAACACCATATATTTT. Encoded protein: CASSGGQGTVAGNTIYF.